These T cell receptor beta chains were read from a single sample in a study of blood T cells in healthy people across ages. TCRdb passed the 5' RACE reads through MiXCR, listing each CDR3 protein once. The table lists about 780,000 distinct CDR3 sequences, roughly 46% of them singletons. Source material: blood. The receptors shown here come from an older man in good health. CDR3s include the opening cysteine and the closing phenylalanine or tryptophan. The size entry is marked missing in some rows and otherwise reads once, few, many or a size class.

CAWALSTDTQYF,-,TRBV30
CASKRDPSSYEQYF,few,TRBV12-3/TRBV12-4
CASSVAGNEQFF,many,TRBV9
CASISAGGNYEQYF,-,TRBV6-6
CASREGGIAQPQHF,-,TRBV6-6
CASSQEQSPNEKLFF,-,TRBV14
CAWNEATNEKLFF,-,TRBV30
CASESRRDQETQYF,-,TRBV2
CASSFTSSSDTQYF,few,TRBV7-3
CASSVRDGGRLIAKNIQYF,-,TRBV7-2
CATSDPTSGRNEQFF,few,TRBV24-1
CSAARDSLYKNIQYF,-,TRBV20-1
CSAGDSYSTDTQYF,-,TRBV20-1
CASKPSGLSYEQYF,-,TRBV6-6
CASRGGYQPQHF,-,TRBV12-3/TRBV12-4
CATSRDVSGDTEAFF,-,TRBV15
CAWGLQRADTDTQYF,few,TRBV30
CASSQDRKETGNTYEQYF,-,TRBV14